The text below deals with one T cell receptor (beta chain). Libraries were prepared by immunoSEQ multiplex PCR; TCRdb keeps only in-frame clonotypes and omits some of them. This sample has 87,000 or so clones, with 87% found just once. The germline gives CDR1 LNHNV, CDR2 YYDKDF (reference sequence). The CDR3 contains 14 residues. V was clipped by 4 bases and J by 8 bases, with 15 bases between them. The data belong to a study of blood T cell repertoires in COVID-19. On the study more broadly: COVID-19 samples collected from the United States, Italy and Spain covered acute and convalescent phases. PBMCs, B-cell-depleted T cells, or T cells were the source of the cDNA or gDNA that made up the material.

The chain is built from TRBV15 and TRBJ2-1; D is perhaps TRBD2 (6 bases). The material sequenced was peripheral blood. The sequence was collected from a woman in her forties or fifties with active or convalescent COVID-19. The CDR3 coding sequence is TGTGCCACCAGCACTGCGGTGGGCGGGGATGAGCAGTTCTTC. Translated, it gives CATSTAVGGDEQFF.